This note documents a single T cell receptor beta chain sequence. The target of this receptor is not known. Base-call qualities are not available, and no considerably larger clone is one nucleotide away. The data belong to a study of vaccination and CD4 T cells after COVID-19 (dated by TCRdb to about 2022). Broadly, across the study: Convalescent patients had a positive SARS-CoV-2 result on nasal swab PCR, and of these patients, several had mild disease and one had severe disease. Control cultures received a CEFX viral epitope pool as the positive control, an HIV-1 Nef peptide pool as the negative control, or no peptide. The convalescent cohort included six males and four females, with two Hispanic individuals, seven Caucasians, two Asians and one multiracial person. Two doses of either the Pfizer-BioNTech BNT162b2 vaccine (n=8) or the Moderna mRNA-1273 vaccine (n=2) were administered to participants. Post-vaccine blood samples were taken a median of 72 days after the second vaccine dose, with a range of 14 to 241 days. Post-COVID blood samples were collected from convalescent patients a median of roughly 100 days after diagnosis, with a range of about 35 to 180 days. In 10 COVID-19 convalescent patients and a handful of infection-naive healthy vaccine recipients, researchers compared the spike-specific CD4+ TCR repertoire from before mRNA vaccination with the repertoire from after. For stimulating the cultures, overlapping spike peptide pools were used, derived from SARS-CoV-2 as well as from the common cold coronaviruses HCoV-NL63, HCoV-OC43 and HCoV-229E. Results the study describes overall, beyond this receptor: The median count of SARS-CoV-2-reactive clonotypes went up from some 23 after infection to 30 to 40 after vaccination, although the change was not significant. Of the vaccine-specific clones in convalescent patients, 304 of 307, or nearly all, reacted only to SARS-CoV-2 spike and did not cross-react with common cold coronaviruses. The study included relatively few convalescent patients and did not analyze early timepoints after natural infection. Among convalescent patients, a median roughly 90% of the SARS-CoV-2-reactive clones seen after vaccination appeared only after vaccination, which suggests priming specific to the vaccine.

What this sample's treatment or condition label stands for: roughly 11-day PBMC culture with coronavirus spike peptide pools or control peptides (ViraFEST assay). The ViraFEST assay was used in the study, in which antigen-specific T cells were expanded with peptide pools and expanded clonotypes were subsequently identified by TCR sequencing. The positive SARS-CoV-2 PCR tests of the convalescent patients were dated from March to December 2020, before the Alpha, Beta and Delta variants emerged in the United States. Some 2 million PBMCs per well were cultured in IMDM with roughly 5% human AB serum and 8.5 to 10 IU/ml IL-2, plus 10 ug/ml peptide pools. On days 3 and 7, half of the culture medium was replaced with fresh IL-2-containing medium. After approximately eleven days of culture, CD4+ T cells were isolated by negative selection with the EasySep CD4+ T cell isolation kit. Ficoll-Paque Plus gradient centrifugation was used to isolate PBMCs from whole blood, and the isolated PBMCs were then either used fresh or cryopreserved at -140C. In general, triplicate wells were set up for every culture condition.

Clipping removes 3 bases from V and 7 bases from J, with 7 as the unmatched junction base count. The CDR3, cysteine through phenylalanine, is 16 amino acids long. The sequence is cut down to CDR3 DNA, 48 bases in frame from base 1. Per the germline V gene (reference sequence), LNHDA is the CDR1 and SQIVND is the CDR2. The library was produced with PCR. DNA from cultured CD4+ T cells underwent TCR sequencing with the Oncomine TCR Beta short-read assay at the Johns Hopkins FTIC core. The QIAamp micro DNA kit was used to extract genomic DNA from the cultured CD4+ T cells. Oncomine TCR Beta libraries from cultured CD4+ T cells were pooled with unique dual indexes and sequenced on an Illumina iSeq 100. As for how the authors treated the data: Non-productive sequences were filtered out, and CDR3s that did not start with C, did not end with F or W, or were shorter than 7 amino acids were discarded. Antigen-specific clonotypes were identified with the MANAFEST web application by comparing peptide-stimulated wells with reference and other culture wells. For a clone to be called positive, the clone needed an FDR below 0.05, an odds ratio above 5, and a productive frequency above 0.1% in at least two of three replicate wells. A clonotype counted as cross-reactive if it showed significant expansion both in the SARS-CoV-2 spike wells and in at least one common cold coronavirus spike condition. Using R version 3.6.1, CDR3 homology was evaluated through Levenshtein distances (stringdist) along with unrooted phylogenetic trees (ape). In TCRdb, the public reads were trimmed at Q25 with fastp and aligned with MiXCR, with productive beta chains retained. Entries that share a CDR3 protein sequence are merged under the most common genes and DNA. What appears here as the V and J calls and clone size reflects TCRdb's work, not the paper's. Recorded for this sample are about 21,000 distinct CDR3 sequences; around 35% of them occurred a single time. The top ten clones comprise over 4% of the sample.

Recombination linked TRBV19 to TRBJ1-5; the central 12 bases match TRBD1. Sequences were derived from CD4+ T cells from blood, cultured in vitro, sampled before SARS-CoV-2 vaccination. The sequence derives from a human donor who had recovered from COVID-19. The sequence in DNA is TGTGCCAGTAGTATTCCGGGACAGGGGGCGAGGCAGCCCCAGCATTTT. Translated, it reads CASSIPGQGARQPQHF.